This TCR beta chain was sequenced for a study of T cells after yellow fever vaccination. In germline, CDR1 is MDHEN, CDR2 SYDVKM. Trimming took off 3 bases at V and 14 bases at J, with 16 bases between the two ends. This CDR3 is 12 amino acids long. This clonotype has more than one count but fewer than ten. Its target is not known. TCRdb reprocessed the 5' RACE reads with MiXCR, giving one entry per CDR3 protein. The table has nearly 70,000 distinct CDR3 sequences, more than 6.5% seen once. Points from the study as a whole: Reappearance after the booster was seen for most primary-vaccination clones, at 95% to 97% CD4 and 88% CD8.

The chain has TRBV28 and TRBJ2-5; D ambiguous. Specimen: CD8+ T cells sorted from PBMCs, collected roughly seven weeks after the first yellow fever vaccination. This sequence was found in a man aged 18 to 30 who received the YFV17D yellow fever vaccine. For the CDR3, the DNA is TGTGCCAGCAGTTTTCCTGGATCTTCCTCTTACTTC. It is translated as CASSFPGSSSYF. The full variable domain, with the rest looked up from reference TRBV28 and TRBJ2-5, is DVKVTQSSRYLVKRTGEKVFLECVQDMDHENMFWYRQDPGLGLRLIYFSYDVKMKEKGDIPEGYSVSREKKERFSLILESASTNQTSMYLCASSFPGSSSYFGPGTRLLVL.